This TCR beta chain was documented in a study of cytomegalovirus exposure and HLA in healthy donors. Notes on the study in general: Presence/absence analyses supposed approximately even sequencing depth among donors.

Both 60 Vbeta primers and 13 Jbeta primers went into the PCR. In the study's own analysis: An analysis performed later counted 74 million or so unique TCR beta chains (roughly 9.9 million of them shared). Sequencing was performed with immunoSEQ multiplex PCR; in TCRdb, only in-frame clones are kept and a portion is missing. The V and J calls and the clone size are those of that table, but D and trimming were determined from the DNA. The table records around 170,000 clones, around 80% of them present only once. As concerns this clone: Its antigen is not known.

CDR1 and CDR2 (germline): ENHRY, SYGVKD. CDR3 length: 15 residues. Trimming took off 8 bases at V and 0 bases at J, with 16 bases between the two ends. The sample was PBMCs. The receptor was isolated from a girl aged 10 to 17 in good health and CMV-seropositive. J is TRBJ1-1 and V is TRBV10-3, with D uncertain. The CDR3 DNA sequence: TGTGCCATCGCGCCCGACATTGGGTTGAACACTGAAGCTTTCTTT. It yields the protein CAIAPDIGLNTEAFF.